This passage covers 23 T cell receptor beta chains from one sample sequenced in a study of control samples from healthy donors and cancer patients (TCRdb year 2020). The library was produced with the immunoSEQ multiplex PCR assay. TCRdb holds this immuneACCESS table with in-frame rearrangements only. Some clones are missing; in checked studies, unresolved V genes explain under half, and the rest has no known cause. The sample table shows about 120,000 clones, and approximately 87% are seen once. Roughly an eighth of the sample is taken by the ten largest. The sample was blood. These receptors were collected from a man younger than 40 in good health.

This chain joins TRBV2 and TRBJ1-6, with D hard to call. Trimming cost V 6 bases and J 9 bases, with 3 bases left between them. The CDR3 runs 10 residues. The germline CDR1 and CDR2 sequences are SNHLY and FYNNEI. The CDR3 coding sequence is TGTGCCAGCAGGGGTTCACCCCTCCACTTT. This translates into CASRGSPLHF. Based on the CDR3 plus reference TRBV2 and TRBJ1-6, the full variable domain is EPEVTQTPSHQVTQMGQEVILRCVPISNHLYFYWYRQILGQKVEFLVSFYNNEISEKSEIFDDQFSVERPDGSNFTLKIRSTKLEDSAMYFCASRGSPLHFGNGTRLTVT.

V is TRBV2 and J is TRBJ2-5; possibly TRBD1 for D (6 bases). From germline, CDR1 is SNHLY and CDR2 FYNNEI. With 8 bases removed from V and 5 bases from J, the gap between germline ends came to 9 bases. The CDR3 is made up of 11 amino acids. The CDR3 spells CASGDRETQYF. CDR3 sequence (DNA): TGTGCCAGCGGAGACAGGGAGACCCAGTACTTC. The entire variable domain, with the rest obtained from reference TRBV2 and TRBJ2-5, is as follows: EPEVTQTPSHQVTQMGQEVILRCVPISNHLYFYWYRQILGQKVEFLVSFYNNEISEKSEIFDDQFSVERPDGSNFTLKIRSTKLEDSAMYFCASGDRETQYFGPGTRLLVL.

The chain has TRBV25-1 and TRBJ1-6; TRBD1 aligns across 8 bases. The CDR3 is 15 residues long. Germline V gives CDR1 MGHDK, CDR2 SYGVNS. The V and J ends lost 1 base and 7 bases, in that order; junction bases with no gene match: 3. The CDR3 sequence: CASSESRTGNSPLHF. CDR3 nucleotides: TGTGCCAGCAGTGAATCAAGGACAGGGAATTCACCCCTCCACTTT. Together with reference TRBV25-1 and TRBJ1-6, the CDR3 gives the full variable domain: EADIYQTPRYLVIGTGKKITLECSQTMGHDKMYWYQQDPGMELHLIHYSYGVNSTEKGDLSSESTVSRIRTEHFPLTLESARPSHTSQYLCASSESRTGNSPLHFGNGTRLTVT.

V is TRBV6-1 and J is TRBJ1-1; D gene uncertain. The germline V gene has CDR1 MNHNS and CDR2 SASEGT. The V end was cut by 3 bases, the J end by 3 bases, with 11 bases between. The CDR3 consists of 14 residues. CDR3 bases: TGTGCCAGCAGTGATACACTTTTGTACACTGAAGCTTTCTTT. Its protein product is CASSDTLLYTEAFF.

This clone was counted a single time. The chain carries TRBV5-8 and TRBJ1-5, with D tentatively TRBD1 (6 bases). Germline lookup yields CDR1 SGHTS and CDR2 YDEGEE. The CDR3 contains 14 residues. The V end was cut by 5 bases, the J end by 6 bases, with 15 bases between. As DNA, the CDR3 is TGTGCCAGCAGTGGGGGGCTTGCCCTTCAGCCCCAGCATTTT. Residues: CASSGGLALQPQHF.

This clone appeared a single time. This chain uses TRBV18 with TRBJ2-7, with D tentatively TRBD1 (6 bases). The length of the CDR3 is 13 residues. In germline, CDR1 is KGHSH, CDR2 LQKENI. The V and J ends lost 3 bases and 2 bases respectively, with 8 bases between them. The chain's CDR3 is CASSPGAAYEQYV. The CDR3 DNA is TGTGCCAGCTCACCGGGGGCCGCCTACGAGCAGTACGTC.

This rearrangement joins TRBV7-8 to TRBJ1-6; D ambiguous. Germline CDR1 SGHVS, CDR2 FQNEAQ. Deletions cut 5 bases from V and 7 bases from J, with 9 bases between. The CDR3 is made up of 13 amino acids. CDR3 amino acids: CASSPGPNSPLHF. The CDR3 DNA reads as TGTGCCAGCAGCCCCGGTCCCAATTCACCCCTCCACTTT.

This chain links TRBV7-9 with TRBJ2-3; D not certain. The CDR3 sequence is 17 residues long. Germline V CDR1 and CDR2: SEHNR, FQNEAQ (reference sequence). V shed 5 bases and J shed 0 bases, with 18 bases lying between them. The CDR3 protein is CASSPLMGLTSTDTQYF. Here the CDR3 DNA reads TGTGCCAGCAGCCCTTTGATGGGTCTCACTAGCACAGATACGCAGTATTTT. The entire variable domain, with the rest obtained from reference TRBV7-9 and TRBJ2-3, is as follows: DTGVSQNPRHKITKRGQNVTFRCDPISEHNRLYWYRQTLGQGPEFLTYFQNEAQLEKSRLLSDRFSAERPKGSFSTLEIQRTEQGDSAMYLCASSPLMGLTSTDTQYFGPGTRLTVL.

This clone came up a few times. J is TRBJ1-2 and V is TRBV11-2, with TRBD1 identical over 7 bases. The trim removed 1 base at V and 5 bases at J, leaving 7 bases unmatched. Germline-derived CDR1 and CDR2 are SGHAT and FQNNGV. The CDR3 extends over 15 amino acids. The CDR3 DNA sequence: TGTGCCAGCAGCTTAGGATCCGAGGGGGCTTATGGCTACACCTTC. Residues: CASSLGSEGAYGYTF. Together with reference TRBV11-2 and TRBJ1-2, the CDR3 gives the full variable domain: EAGVAQSPRYKIIEKRQSVAFWCNPISGHATLYWYQQILGQGPKLLIQFQNNGVVDDSQLPKDRFSAERLKGVDSTLKIQPAKLEDSAVYLCASSLGSEGAYGYTFGSGTRLTVV.

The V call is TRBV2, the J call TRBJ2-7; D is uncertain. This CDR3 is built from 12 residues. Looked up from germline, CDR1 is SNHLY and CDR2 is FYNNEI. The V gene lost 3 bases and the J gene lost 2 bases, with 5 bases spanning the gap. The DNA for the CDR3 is TGTGCCAGCAGTGAGCAGACCTACGAGCAGTACTTC. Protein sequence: CASSEQTYEQYF.

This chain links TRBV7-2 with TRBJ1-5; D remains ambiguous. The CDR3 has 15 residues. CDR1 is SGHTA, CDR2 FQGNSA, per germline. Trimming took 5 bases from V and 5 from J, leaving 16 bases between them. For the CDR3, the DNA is TGTGCCAGCAGCCTCTCTGGGCCCAACTATCAGCCCCAGCATTTT. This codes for CASSLSGPNYQPQHF.

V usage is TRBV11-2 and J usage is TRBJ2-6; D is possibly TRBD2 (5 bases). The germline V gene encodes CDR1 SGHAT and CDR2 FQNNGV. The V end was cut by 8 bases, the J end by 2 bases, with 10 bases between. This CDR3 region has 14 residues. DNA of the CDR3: TGTGCCAGCCGAGGGATTGCTGGGGCCAACGTCCTGACTTTC. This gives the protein CASRGIAGANVLTF.

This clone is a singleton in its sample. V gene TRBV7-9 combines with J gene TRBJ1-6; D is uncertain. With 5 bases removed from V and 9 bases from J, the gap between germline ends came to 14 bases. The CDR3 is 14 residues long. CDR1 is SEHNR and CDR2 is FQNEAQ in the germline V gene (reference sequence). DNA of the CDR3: TGTGCCAGCAGCCCCTCTGGCTCTCGTTCACCCCTCCACTTT. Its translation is CASSPSGSRSPLHF.

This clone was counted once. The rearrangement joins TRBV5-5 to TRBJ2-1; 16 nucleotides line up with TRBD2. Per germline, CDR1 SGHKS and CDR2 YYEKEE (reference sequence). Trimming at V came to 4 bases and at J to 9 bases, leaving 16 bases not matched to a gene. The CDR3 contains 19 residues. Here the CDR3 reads CASSLFLFGTSGGAGEQFF. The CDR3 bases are TGTGCCAGCAGCCTATTTTTGTTCGGGACTAGCGGGGGGGCTGGTGAGCAGTTCTTC.

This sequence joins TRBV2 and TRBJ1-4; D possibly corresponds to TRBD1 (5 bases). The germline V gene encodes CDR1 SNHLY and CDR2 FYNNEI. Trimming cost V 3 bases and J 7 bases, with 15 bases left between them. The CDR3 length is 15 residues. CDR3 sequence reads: CASSDTGLIGEKLFF. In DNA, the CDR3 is TGTGCCAGCAGTGATACAGGCTTAATTGGTGAAAAACTGTTTTTT.

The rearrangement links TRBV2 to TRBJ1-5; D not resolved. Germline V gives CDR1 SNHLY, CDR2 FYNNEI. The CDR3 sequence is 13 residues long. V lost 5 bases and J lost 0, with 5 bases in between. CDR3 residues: CASSRDSNQPQHF. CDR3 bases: TGTGCCAGCAGTAGAGATAGCAATCAGCCCCAGCATTTT.

The CDR3 nucleotides are TGTGCCAGCAGCTTAACGTCGGGGACCGCTCAGGTCCTGACTTTC. Translated: CASSLTSGTAQVLTF. The chain combines TRBV7-3 with TRBJ2-6; either TRBD1 or TRBD2 may supply D (5 bases each). The V end lost 0 bases, the J end lost 13 bases, and 16 bases lay between the germline ends. CDR1 and CDR2 (germline): SGHTA, FQGTGA. This CDR3 spans 15 amino acids.

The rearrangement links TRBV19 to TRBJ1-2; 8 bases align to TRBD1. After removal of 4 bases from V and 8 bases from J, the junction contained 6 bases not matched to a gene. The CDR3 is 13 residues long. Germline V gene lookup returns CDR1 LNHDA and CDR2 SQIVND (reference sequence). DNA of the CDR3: TGTGCCAGTAGTACACAGGGGGAGGAGGGCTACACCTTC. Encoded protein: CASSTQGEEGYTF. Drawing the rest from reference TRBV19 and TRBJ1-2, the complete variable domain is DGGITQSPKYLFRKEGQNVTLSCEQNLNHDAMYWYRQDPGQGLRLIYYSQIVNDFQKGDIAEGYSVSREKKESFPLTVTSAQKNPTAFYLCASSTQGEEGYTFGSGTRLTVV.

CDR3 sequence: CASSLGLSPDTQYF. CDR3 bases: TGTGCCAGCAGTTTGGGTCTTTCCCCAGATACGCAGTATTTT. V usage is TRBV28 and J usage is TRBJ2-3; no definite D call. This CDR3 has 14 amino acids. Germline assignment: CDR1 MDHEN and CDR2 SYDVKM. V was cut by 3 bases and J by 4 bases, with 11 bases left in between.

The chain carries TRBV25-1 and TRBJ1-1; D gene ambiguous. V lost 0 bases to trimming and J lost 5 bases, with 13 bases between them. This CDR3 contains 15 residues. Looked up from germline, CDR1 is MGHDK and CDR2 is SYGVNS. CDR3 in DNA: TGTGCCAGCAGTGAATATGGGGTCGGGCGAACTGAAGCTTTCTTT. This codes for CASSEYGVGRTEAFF.

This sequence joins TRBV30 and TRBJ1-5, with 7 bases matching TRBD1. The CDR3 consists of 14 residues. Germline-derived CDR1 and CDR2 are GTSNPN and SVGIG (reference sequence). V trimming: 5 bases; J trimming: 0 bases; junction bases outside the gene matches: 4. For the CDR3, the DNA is TGTGCCTGGGGCAGGGACAGTAGCAATCAGCCCCAGCATTTT. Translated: CAWGRDSSNQPQHF.

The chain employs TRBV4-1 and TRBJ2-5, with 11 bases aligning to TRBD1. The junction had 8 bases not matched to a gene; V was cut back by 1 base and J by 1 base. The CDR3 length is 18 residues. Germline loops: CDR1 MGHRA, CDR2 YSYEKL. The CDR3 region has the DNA TGCGCCAGCAGCCAAGTCCCCGGGACAGGGGGATTCCAAGAGACCCAGTACTTC. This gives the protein CASSQVPGTGGFQETQYF.

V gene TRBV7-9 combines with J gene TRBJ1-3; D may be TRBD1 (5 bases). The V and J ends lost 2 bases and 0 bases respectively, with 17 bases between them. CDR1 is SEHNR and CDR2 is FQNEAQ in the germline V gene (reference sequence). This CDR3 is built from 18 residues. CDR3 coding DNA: TGTGCCAGCAGCTTATCTATCCGTGACAGTGTCTCTGGAAACACCATATATTTT. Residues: CASSLSIRDSVSGNTIYF.